This TCR beta chain originates from a study of tumour-infiltrating T cells in Burkitt lymphoma. Study in general: Repertoire clonality predicted overall and progression-free survival.

By proportion, this clone is large. V lost 5 bases, J lost 9 bases, and 8 bases lay in between. The CDR3 spans 11 residues. Germline V gene data show CDR1 as SEHNR and CDR2 as FQNEAQ (reference sequence). Measured with immunoSEQ multiplex PCR; TCRdb has only the in-frame clones, and not every one. Counted here are over a thousand clones, about 20% occurring once; the ten biggest clones make up approximately 45%. The sample taken for sequencing was tumor tissue. The chain carries TRBV7-9 and TRBJ1-5; D not certain. The receptor comes from a human donor with Burkitt lymphoma. The CDR3: CASSPGGPQHF. The CDR3 DNA is TGTGCCAGCAGCCCGGGAGGGCCCCAGCATTTT.